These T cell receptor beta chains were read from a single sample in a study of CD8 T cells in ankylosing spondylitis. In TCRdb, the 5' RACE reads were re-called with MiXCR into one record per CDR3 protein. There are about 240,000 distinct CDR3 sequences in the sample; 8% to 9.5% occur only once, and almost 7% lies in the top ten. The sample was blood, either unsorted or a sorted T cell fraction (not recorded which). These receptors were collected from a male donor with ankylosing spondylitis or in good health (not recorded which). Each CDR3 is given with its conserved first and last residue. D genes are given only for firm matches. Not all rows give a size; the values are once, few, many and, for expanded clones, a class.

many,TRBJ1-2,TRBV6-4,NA,TGTGCCAGCAGTCGGGGGGGGCCTTATGGCTACACCTTC,CASSRGGPYGYTF
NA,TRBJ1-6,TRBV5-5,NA,TGTGCCAGCAGCTTACGTGTAGGGGGTCTCTCAGCGGGGACACCCCTCCACTTT,CASSLRVGGLSAGTPLHF
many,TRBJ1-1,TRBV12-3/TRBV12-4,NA,TGTGCCAGCAGTCTAGGGTGGGGGACCCTCGGCACTGAAGCTTTCTTT,CASSLGWGTLGTEAFF
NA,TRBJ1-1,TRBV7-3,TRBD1,TGTGCCAGTACAAAGGGACAGACGAACACTGAAGCTTTCTTT,CASTKGQTNTEAFF
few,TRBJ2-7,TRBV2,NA,TGTGCCAGCAGTGAAACGACAACCTACGAGCAGTACTTC,CASSETTTYEQYF
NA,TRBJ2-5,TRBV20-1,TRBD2,TGCAGTATGGGGACTAGCGGGATTGGGACCCAGTACTTC,CSMGTSGIGTQYF
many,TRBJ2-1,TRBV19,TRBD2,TGTGCCAGTAGTAACCGCGATAAGAAGCGGGAGGCTGTTGAGCAGTTCTTC,CASSNRDKKREAVEQFF
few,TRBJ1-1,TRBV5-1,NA,TGCGCCAGCAGCCCTACTGGGGCGTTCTCTGAAGCTTTCTTT,CASSPTGAFSEAFF
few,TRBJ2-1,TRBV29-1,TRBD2,TGCAGCGTTGAATCCCCTAGCGGGAGCTCCTACAATGAGCAGTTCTTC,CSVESPSGSSYNEQFF
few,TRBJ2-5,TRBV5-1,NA,TGCGCCAGCCGGGATTTGACGGGGGAGACCCAGTACTTC,CASRDLTGETQYF
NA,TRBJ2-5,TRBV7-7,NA,TGTGCTAGCAGCTCCTCTTATAGGGGCGCGGGACAAGAGACCCAGTACTTC,CASSSSYRGAGQETQYF
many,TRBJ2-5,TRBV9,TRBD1,TGTGCCAGCAGCACCAGAACAGGGGAACAAGAGACCCAGTACTTC,CASSTRTGEQETQYF
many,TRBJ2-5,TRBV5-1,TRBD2,TGCGCCAGCAGCGGCCAGACTAGCTCGGGCGAGACCCAGTACTTC,CASSGQTSSGETQYF
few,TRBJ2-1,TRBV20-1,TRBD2,TGCAGTGCTAGAGTCGCGGGAGGCTTTCGGATTGAGCAGTTCTTC,CSARVAGGFRIEQFF
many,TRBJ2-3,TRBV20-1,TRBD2,TGCAGTGCACTAGCGGGAGCCAGCACAGATACGCAGTATTTT,CSALAGASTDTQYF